Shown below are 8 T cell receptor beta chains from a single sample sequenced in a study of blood T cell repertoires in COVID-19. Profiling relied on immunoSEQ multiplex PCR, and the TCRdb table lists in-frame clones only, not all of them. Here the sample spans 200,000 to 300,000 clones, about 82% being singletons. The sample consisted of peripheral blood. These receptors originate from a man of 80 years or more with acute or convalescent COVID-19.

The V gene is TRBV19, the J gene TRBJ1-1; weak D call: TRBD1 (5 bases). This CDR3 is built from 18 residues. Germline loops: CDR1 LNHDA, CDR2 SQIVND (reference sequence). V was clipped by 5 bases and J by 0 bases, with 22 bases between them. CDR3 nucleotides: TGTGCCAGTAGTCTCCGGGACGTCTGGGGGGGGATGAACACTGAAGCTTTCTTT. It specifies CASSLRDVWGGMNTEAFF.

The chain is built from TRBV6-2 or TRBV6-3 and TRBJ1-2, with TRBD1 identical over 9 bases. The CDR3 extends over 14 amino acids. Germline V lookup: CDR1 MNHEY, CDR2 SVGEGT. V shed 4 bases, J shed 2 bases, and the junction held 2 bases outside the gene matches. The CDR3 protein is CASSWGQGNYGYTF. Written as DNA, the CDR3 is TGTGCCAGCAGTTGGGGACAGGGAAACTATGGCTACACCTTC.

The V gene is TRBV27, the J gene TRBJ2-7, with 9 nucleotides matching TRBD1. The V segment lost 2 bases and the J segment 12 bases; nucleotides outside the gene matches: 14. CDR1 is MNHEY, CDR2 SMNVEV, per germline (reference sequence). CDR3 length: 15 residues. DNA of the CDR3: TGTGCCAGCAGTTTAAGGGGACAGGGAAACTCTAGACGGTACTTC. It translates to CASSLRGQGNSRRYF.

This sequence joins TRBV27 and TRBJ1-2; a possible D gene is TRBD1 (5 bases). CDR1 MNHEY and CDR2 SMNVEV come from the germline V gene (reference sequence). Between the trimmed V and J ends, which lost 3 bases and 6 bases, there was a span of 11 bases. The CDR3 loop spans 13 amino acids. CDR3 loop: CASSFYRGDGYTF. The CDR3 nucleotides read TGTGCCAGCAGTTTTTACCGGGGGGATGGCTACACCTTC.

This chain connects TRBV28 to TRBJ1-1; 9 positions match TRBD1. CDR1 is MDHEN, CDR2 SYDVKM, per germline. The CDR3 contains 16 residues. Losses at the gene ends were 4 bases for V and 3 bases for J; bases not matched to a gene: 9. CDR3 in DNA: TGTGCCAGCAGTTCTCCGGGACAGGGTTTGTACACTGAAGCTTTCTTT. As protein: CASSSPGQGLYTEAFF.

This rearrangement joins TRBV27 to TRBJ2-6; TRBD1 is a possible D gene (5 bases). This CDR3 comprises 20 residues. The germline CDR1 and CDR2 sequences are MNHEY and SMNVEV (reference sequence). Deletions cut 5 bases from V and 0 bases from J, with 23 bases between. The DNA for the CDR3 is TGTGCCAGCAGTCCCACCGGCCGGCAGGGTATTTCCTCTGGGGCCAACGTCCTGACTTTC. Encoded protein: CASSPTGRQGISSGANVLTF.

This chain connects TRBV5-1 to TRBJ1-1, with D possibly matching TRBD1 (5 bases). Germline values: CDR1 SGHRS, CDR2 YFSETQ. The CDR3 consists of 12 residues. V was trimmed by 2 bases and J by 4 bases, leaving 6 bases between them. The CDR3 protein is CASSFQGTEAFF. In nucleotides, the CDR3 is TGCGCCAGCAGCTTCCAGGGCACTGAAGCTTTCTTT.

The CDR3 is CASSLSGLPNTEAFF. In DNA, the CDR3 is TGTGCCAGCAGTTTATCGGGACTGCCGAACACTGAAGCTTTCTTT. V gene TRBV27 combines with J gene TRBJ1-1; weak D call: TRBD1 (5 bases). Germline values: CDR1 MNHEY, CDR2 SMNVEV (reference sequence). Trimming removed 0 bases from V and 1 base from J, with 9 bases in between. The CDR3 has 15 residues.